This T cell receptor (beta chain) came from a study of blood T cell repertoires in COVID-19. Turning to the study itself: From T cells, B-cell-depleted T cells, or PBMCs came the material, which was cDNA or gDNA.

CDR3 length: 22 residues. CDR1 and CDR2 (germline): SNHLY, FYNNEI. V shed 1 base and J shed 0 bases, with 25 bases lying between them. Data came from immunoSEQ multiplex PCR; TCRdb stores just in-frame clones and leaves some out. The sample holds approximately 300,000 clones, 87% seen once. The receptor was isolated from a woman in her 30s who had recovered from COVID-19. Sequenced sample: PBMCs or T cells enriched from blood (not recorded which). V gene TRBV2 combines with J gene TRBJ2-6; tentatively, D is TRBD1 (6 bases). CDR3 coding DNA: TGTGCCAGCAGTGAAGAGGGGTCCGGCTTGGGGGACATCGACTCTGGGGCCAACGTCCTGACTTTC. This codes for CASSEEGSGLGDIDSGANVLTF.